One sample yielded the 22 T cell receptor delta chains listed below, sequenced in a study of γδ T cells in repeated Plasmodium falciparum infection. Bulk repertoires came from Vgamma9/Vdelta2+ or Vdelta2-negative gammadelta T cells flow-sorted from PBMC. TCRdb re-processed the multiplex PCR reads using CATT. The sample has roughly 86,000 delta-chain clones, around 1.4% seen once. The sequenced sample consisted of gamma-delta T cells from blood. Source of these receptors: a pool of human donors (malaria-infected and uninfected, not separated).

Of note for this clone: TCRdb lists the protein of a much larger clone for this DNA, which differs at residue 15, so this is likely a read error; the protein given here is translated from the DNA itself. The chain joins TRAV14/DV4 to TRDJ1; D may be TRDD3 (6 bases). V lost 2 bases and J lost 0, with 37 bases in between. The germline CDR1 and CDR2 sequences are TSDPSYG and QGSYDQQN (reference sequence). The CDR3 is 24 amino acids. CDR3 residues: CAMRETLRRPSYWEPTHYTDKLIF. The CDR3 nucleotides are TGTGCAATGAGAGAGACCCTTAGGAGGCCGTCGTACTGGGAACCGACACATTACACCGATAAACTCATCTTT.

In regard to this clone: The translation of this DNA and the TCRdb protein of a much larger clone differ at residue 16, probably owing to a read error; the protein shown here is translated from the DNA. This chain connects TRDV1 to TRDJ1; possibly TRDD3 for D (5 bases). No J gene was available from TCRdb, and it was assigned here by a germline match of the DNA. From germline, CDR1 is TSWWSYY and CDR2 QGS. Between the trimmed V and J ends, which lost 2 bases and 0 bases, there was a span of 40 bases. The CDR3 loop spans 25 amino acids. CDR3 in DNA: TGTGCTCTTGGGGAAGTTCGTGGTGCCTTGATGGATTTACTCCCACCTTACTGGTACACCGATAAACTCATCTTT. Amino acids: CALGEVRGALMDLLPPYWYTDKLIF.

Of note for this clone: With a far larger clone one base away, a read error is the likely cause. The identical CDR3 is also encoded by other nucleotide sequences in the sample. This sequence joins TRDV2 and TRDJ1, with a tentative D call TRDD3 (6 bases). The J gene, missing from TCRdb, was assigned here through DNA to germline matching. CDR3 length: 13 amino acids. Per germline, CDR1 GEAIGNYY and CDR2 EKD. Here the CDR3 reads CACDRLGTDKLIF. DNA for the CDR3: TGTGCTTGTGACCGTCTGGGGACCGATAAACTCATCTTT.

With respect to this clone: TCRdb pairs this DNA with a much larger clone's protein that differs at residue 13, likely a read error; the protein shown was translated from the DNA. The V and J genes are TRDV2 and TRDJ3; TRDD3 matches at 10 bases. This CDR3 spans 19 amino acids. Germline values: CDR1 GEAIGNYY, CDR2 EKD. This CDR3 reads CACDPSTGGSSWGTRQMFF. CDR3 nucleotide sequence: TGTGCCTGTGACCCTTCAACTGGGGGATCCTCCTGGGGCACCCGACAGATGTTTTTC.

A note on this clone: TCRdb's entry gives the protein of a much larger clone, which mismatches this DNA's translation at residue 9, likely from a read error; the protein reported here is translated from the DNA. The chain is built from TRAV38-2/DV8 and TRDJ1; TRDD3 is a possible D gene (5 bases). TCRdb lists no J gene, so it was determined here by aligning the DNA to germline. The CDR3 is 14 amino acids. Per the germline V gene, CDR1 is TSESDYY and CDR2 is QEAYKQQN. V lost 6 bases and J 3 bases, leaving 15 bases between the germline ends. CDR3 DNA: TGTGCTTATAAGACGTACTGGAACGCCGATAAACTCATCTTT. This translates into CAYKTYWNADKLIF.

In this sample, this clone turned up a few times. The J gene is TRDJ1, the V gene TRDV1; the match to TRDD3 covers 10 bases. TCRdb lists no J gene, so it was determined here by aligning the DNA to germline. The CDR3 is made up of 23 amino acids. J gave up 0 bases and V 5 bases, and 27 bases lay outside the gene matches. In germline, CDR1 is TSWWSYY, CDR2 QGS. CDR3 nucleotides: TGTGCTCTTGGGTCATTAACCCCTTCCCCGAAACTGGGGGATCTCCCGTACACCGATAAACTCATCTTT. As protein: CALGSLTPSPKLGDLPYTDKLIF.

This clone was picked up a small number of times. Only one base separates this from a far larger clonotype, so it likely reflects a read error. At the DNA level, this CDR3 is encoded by other sequences in the same sample as well. CDR3 protein: CAFGGIPIWYTDKLIF. The CDR3 coding sequence is TGCGCCTTTGGGGGGATACCGATCTGGTACACCGATAAACTCATCTTT. The chain recombines TRDV3 with TRDJ1; 9 nucleotides align to TRDD3. Since TCRdb gives no J gene, matching the DNA to germline was used here to assign it. The CDR3 spans 16 residues. Germline V gene data show CDR1 as TVYSNPD and CDR2 as GDNSRS (reference sequence).

As regards this clone: This likely reflects a read error, since a far larger clone is one base away. The same CDR3 also results from other DNA sequences found in this sample. The chain carries TRDV1 and TRDJ1; tentative D call: TRDD3 (5 bases). No J segment appears in TCRdb, so it was assigned here by matching the sequence to germline. The CDR3 covers 23 residues. Germline CDR1 and CDR2: TSWWSYY and QGS. For the CDR3, the DNA is TGTGCCCTTGGGGAACTTAACTGTCTCTTACCAACTCCTTGGGCGGGCTGCCCCGATAAACTCATCTTT. Translated, it gives CALGELNCLLPTPWAGCPDKLIF.

To note about this clone: The TCRdb record carries a much larger clone's protein, which differs from this DNA's translation at residue 6; a read error is the likely cause, and the protein listed here is the DNA translation. The chain is built from TRDV1 and TRDJ1, with D hard to call. V lost 1 base and J 4 bases, leaving 16 bases between the germline ends. CDR1 is TSWWSYY and CDR2 is QGS in the germline V gene. The CDR3 is 16 residues long. The CDR3 sequence is CALGEPGPKRSDKLIF. The DNA for the CDR3 is TGTGCTCTTGGGGAACCAGGCCCCAAACGGAGCGATAAACTCATCTTT.

In its sample, this clone was seen a few times. The translation of this DNA and the TCRdb protein of a much larger clone differ at residue 18, probably owing to a read error; the protein shown here is translated from the DNA. The genes are TRDV1 and TRDJ1; TRDD3 aligns across 8 bases. CDR3 size: 23 residues. Germline V gene data show CDR1 as TSWWSYY and CDR2 as QGS. The V gene end was trimmed by 3 bases and the J gene end by 4 bases; junction bases not matched to a gene: 31. Written as DNA, the CDR3 is TGTGCTCTTGGGGAGACCCGCCATTTGTATTGGGGGATCCACCTAAGGGCGAGCGATAAACTCATCTTT. Translating gives CALGETRHLYWGIHLRASDKLIF.

Comment on this clone: The protein in TCRdb stems from a much larger clone and differs at residue 11 from this DNA's translation, likely a read error; here the protein is translated from the DNA. The rearrangement uses TRDV1 and TRDJ1, with TRDD3 identical over 9 bases. This CDR3 comprises 14 residues. Germline trimming cut 1 base from V and 11 bases from J; bases unmatched to any gene: 8. Germline lookup yields CDR1 TSWWSYY and CDR2 QGS. CDR3 coding DNA: TGTGCTCTTGGGGAACACCTGGGGGATTCGGCGCTCATCTTT. It translates to CALGEHLGDSALIF.

A remark on this clone: A far larger clone lies a single base away; this is likely a read error. This same CDR3 is encoded by further DNA sequences in the sample. The J gene was not called, though the V gene is TRDV2. The CDR3 has 21 residues. CDR1 and CDR2 (germline): GEAIGNYY, EKD. Here the CDR3 reads CACDPLGSALAPTEEADKLIF. CDR3 in DNA: TGTGCCTGTGACCCCCTCGGATCAGCACTAGCTCCGACTGAAGAAGCCGATAAACTCATCTTC.

This clone came up a few times. A far larger clone is just one base off, so this is likely a read error. Other nucleotide sequences in the sample specify the same CDR3. With the J gene uncalled, the V gene is TRDV1; the table's D gene call, TRDD3, was not cross checked with the DNA. CDR3 length equals 16 residues. Germline loops: CDR1 TSWWSYY, CDR2 QGS. CDR3 coding DNA: TGTGCTCTTGGGGAACTACTCCCCCTTTACACCGATAAGCTCATCTTT. As protein: CALGELLPLYTDKLIF.

This clone was found a few times. TCRdb assigns this DNA the protein of a much larger clone, which departs from its translation at residue 16; this likely reflects a read error, and the protein shown comes from translating the DNA. The chain links TRDV1 to TRDJ1; 11 bases are a match to TRDD3. Germline-derived CDR1 and CDR2 are TSWWSYY and QGS. This CDR3 spans 20 amino acids. CDR3 in amino acids: CALGDTSLWGIRTSTGKLIF. The CDR3, as DNA: TGTGCTCTTGGGGATACTTCCTTGTGGGGGATACGGACTAGCACCGGTAAACTCATCTTT.

The table lists this clone with many counts. The chain recombines TRDV1 with TRDJ1, with 9 bases aligning to TRDD3. Germline loops: CDR1 TSWWSYY, CDR2 QGS. The V and J ends lost 2 bases and 0 bases, in that order; junction bases with no gene match: 19. This CDR3 comprises 21 residues. The CDR3 sequence is CALGEKKSYLGDSTYTDKLIF. DNA for the CDR3: TGTGCTCTTGGGGAAAAAAAGTCCTACCTGGGGGATTCAACGTACACCGATAAACTCATCTTT.

In the case of this clone: The translation of this DNA and the TCRdb protein of a much larger clone differ at residue 10, probably owing to a read error; the protein shown here is translated from the DNA. The chain has TRDV2 and TRDJ1; TRDD3 matches at 7 bases. The J gene is absent in TCRdb and was assigned here via DNA matching to germline. J lost 8 bases, V lost 0 bases, and 14 bases had no gene match. Germline V gene lookup returns CDR1 GEAIGNYY and CDR2 EKD. CDR3 length: 16 residues. The CDR3, as DNA: TGTGCCTGTGACACCGTCAGTACTGGGGAAGCGTCAAAACTCATCTTT. Encoded protein: CACDTVSTGEASKLIF.

This clone was seen a few times. The protein TCRdb gives is from a much larger clone and does not agree with this DNA's translation at residue 12, likely a read error; the protein shown here comes from the DNA. V is TRDV2 and J is TRDJ1; 8 bases are a match to TRDD3. The J gene, missing from TCRdb, was assigned here through DNA to germline matching. The length of the CDR3 is 16 residues. Germline V gene lookup returns CDR1 GEAIGNYY and CDR2 EKD. The CDR3 here is CACDQLGDPNTGKLIF. The CDR3 DNA reads TGTGCCTGTGACCAGCTGGGGGACCCGAACACCGGTAAACTCATCTTT.

Worth noting for this clone: The TCRdb protein, from a much larger clone, departs from this DNA's translation at residue 13, likely by read error; the protein shown derives from the DNA. The chain has TRDV2 and TRDJ1; the D gene is possibly TRDD3 (5 bases). Germline matching of the DNA provided the J gene here, since TCRdb leaves it blank. Germline-derived CDR1 and CDR2 are GEAIGNYY and EKD. This CDR3 is 16 amino acids long. V dropped 1 base and J dropped 10 bases, with 24 bases sitting between them. CDR3 amino acids: CACDTGAYWKKERLIF. The CDR3 coding sequence is TGTGCCTGTGACACGGGGGCGTACTGGAAAAAGGAGAGACTCATCTTT.

Remarks on this clone: A far larger clone lies a single base away; this is likely a read error. Other nucleotide sequences from this sample produce the same CDR3. Called V gene: TRDV2; the J gene was not called; the tabulated D call, TRDD3, remains unverified against the DNA. The CDR3 contains 15 residues. Germline CDR1 GEAIGNYY, CDR2 EKD. DNA for the CDR3: TGTGCCTGTGACCAAACTGGGGGATACGGCGATAAGCTCATCTTT. It yields the protein CACDQTGGYGDKLIF.

This clone was recorded many times. Distinct nucleotide sequences in the sample also encode this CDR3. DNA for the CDR3: TGTGCTCTTGGGGAACCCGGTCCCTTTTGCCGTACGGTGGCCGGGTGCACCGATAAACTCATCTTT. Residues: CALGEPGPFCRTVAGCTDKLIF. The V and J genes are TRDV1 and TRDJ1; D is unclear. V was trimmed by 1 base and J by 1 base, leaving 31 bases between them. Looked up from germline, CDR1 is TSWWSYY and CDR2 is QGS. This CDR3 region has 22 residues.

This clone was seen at least ten times. The chain recombines TRDV1 with TRDJ1; 12 positions agree with TRDD3. The J gene comes from matching the DNA to germline here; TCRdb lacks it. The trim removed 0 bases at V and 3 bases at J, leaving 20 bases unmatched. Germline V lookup: CDR1 TSWWSYY, CDR2 QGS. The CDR3 runs to 22 residues. As DNA, the CDR3 is TGTGCTCTTGGGGAACTGGCCCTACGTCCCTGGGGGATACGCGTTAGTGCCGATAAACTCATCTTT. It is translated as CALGELALRPWGIRVSADKLIF.

This clone was observed a handful of times. With a far larger clone one base away, a read error is the likely cause. The sample holds other DNA sequences that translate to the same CDR3. The chain has TRDV2 and TRDJ1, with a possible D match to TRDD3 (5 bases). The CDR3 contains 15 residues. Germline CDR1 GEAIGNYY, CDR2 EKD. CDR3 region: CACDTVGRKGGKLIF. In nucleotides, the CDR3 is TGTGCCTGTGACACCGTAGGGAGAAAAGGGGGTAAACTCATCTTC.